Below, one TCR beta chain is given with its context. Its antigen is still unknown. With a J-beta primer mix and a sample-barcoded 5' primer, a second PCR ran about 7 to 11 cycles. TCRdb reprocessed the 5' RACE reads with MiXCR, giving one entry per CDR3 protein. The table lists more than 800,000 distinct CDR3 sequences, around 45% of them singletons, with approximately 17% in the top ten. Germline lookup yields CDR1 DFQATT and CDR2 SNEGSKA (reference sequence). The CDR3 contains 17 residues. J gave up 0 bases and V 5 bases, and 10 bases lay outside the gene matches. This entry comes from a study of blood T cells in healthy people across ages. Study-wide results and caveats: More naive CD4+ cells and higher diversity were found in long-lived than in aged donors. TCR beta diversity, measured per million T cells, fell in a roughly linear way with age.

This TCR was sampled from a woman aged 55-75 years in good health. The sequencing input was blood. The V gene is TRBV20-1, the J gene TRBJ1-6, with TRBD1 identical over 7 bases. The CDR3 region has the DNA TGCAGTGCTCGGACAGGAGTATTGAGCTCCTATAATTCACCCCTCCACTTT. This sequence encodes CSARTGVLSSYNSPLHF.